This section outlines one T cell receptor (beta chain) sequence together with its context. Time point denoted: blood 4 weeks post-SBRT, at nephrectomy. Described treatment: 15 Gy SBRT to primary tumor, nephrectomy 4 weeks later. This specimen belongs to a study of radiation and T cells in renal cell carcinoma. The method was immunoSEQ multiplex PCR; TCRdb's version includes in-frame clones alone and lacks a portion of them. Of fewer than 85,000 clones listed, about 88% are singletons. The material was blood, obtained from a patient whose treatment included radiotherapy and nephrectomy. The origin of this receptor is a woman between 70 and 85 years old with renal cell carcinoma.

The CDR3 sequence: CASSLGGAGELFF. CDR3 bases: TGCGCCAGCAGCTTAGGCGGGGCCGGGGAGCTGTTTTTT. V gene TRBV5-1 combines with J gene TRBJ2-2; D possibly corresponds to TRBD2 (6 bases). V was pared by 2 bases and J by 6 bases, with 8 bases between. Germline V gene sequence: CDR1 SGHRS, CDR2 YFSETQ. The CDR3 runs to 13 residues.